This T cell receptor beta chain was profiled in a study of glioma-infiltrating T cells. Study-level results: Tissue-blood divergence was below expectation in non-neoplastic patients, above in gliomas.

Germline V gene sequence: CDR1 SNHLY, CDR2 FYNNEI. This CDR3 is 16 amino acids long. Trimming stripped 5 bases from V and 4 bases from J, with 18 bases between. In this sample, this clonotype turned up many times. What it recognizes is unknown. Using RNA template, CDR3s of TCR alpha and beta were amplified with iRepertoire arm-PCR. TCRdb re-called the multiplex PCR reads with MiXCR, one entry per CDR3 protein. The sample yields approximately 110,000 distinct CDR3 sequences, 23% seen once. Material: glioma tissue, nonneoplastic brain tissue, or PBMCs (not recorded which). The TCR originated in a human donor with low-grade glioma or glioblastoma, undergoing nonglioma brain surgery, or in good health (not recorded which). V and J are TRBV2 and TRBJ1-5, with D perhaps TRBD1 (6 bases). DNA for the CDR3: TGTGCCAGCAGTCAACAGGGACTGATACCGAATCAGCCCCAGCATTTT. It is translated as CASSQQGLIPNQPQHF. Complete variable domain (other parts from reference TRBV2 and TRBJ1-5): EPEVTQTPSHQVTQMGQEVILRCVPISNHLYFYWYRQILGQKVEFLVSFYNNEISEKSEIFDDQFSVERPDGSNFTLKIRSTKLEDSAMYFCASSQQGLIPNQPQHFGDGTRLSIL.